A selection of T cell receptor beta chains follows, all from one sample in a study of OX40 agonist ivuxolimab in advanced cancers. Clones were read by immunoSEQ multiplex PCR, and TCRdb kept only the in-frame ones, dropping some. The sample holds approximately 58,000 clones, about 88% seen once. The sequenced sample was CD4+ or CD8+ T cells sorted from blood, obtained in a trial of the OX40 agonist ivuxolimab. Receptors originate from an adult with an advanced solid tumor such as melanoma, head and neck, liver or kidney cancer. Each CDR3 is given with its conserved first and last residue. The D gene is left open where the match is weak. Some rows mark clone size as missing; the rest say once, few, many or name a class of expanded clone.

TRBJ2-2 NA TRBV2 NA CASSEIEGIGELFF TGTGCCAGCAGTGAAATTGAAGGGATCGGGGAGCTGTTTTTT
TRBJ2-1 TRBD2 TRBV7-3 once CASSSRTSGRTYNEQFF TGTGCCAGCAGCTCGCGGACTAGCGGGAGGACCTACAATGAGCAGTTCTTC
TRBJ1-2 NA TRBV7-8 NA CASSLAGRNYGYTF TGTGCCAGCAGCTTAGCGGGCAGAAACTATGGCTACACCTTC
TRBJ2-3 NA TRBV10-3 NA CAISGPGTSTDTQYF TGTGCCATCAGTGGTCCCGGGACCAGCACAGATACGCAGTATTTT
TRBJ2-1 TRBD2 TRBV19 NA CASSIVGTSGEGSTQFF TGTGCCAGTAGTATAGTGGGAACTAGCGGGGAGGGTTCCACACAGTTCTTC
TRBJ1-4 TRBD1 TRBV18 NA CASSRGQGGEKLFF TGTGCCAGCTCACGGGGACAGGGTGGAGAAAAACTGTTTTTT
TRBJ1-5 NA TRBV30 NA CAWSVRDKAGPGQPQHF TGTGCCTGGAGTGTGCGTGATAAGGCAGGGCCGGGTCAGCCCCAGCATTTT
TRBJ1-1 NA TRBV6-6 NA CASSAQGISWGEAFF TGTGCCAGCAGTGCCCAGGGTATTTCTTGGGGTGAAGCTTTCTTT
TRBJ2-3 NA TRBV12-5 NA CASGPGWLSDTQYF TGTGCTAGTGGTCCCGGATGGTTGTCAGATACGCAGTATTTT
TRBJ2-1 NA TRBV27 few CASSLAPRGYNEQFF TGTGCCAGCAGTTTAGCCCCCCGCGGCTACAATGAGCAGTTCTTC
TRBJ2-7 TRBD2 TRBV30 NA CAWTPLDWAGAEGEQYF TGTGCCTGGACCCCCCTAGATTGGGCGGGAGCGGAGGGCGAGCAGTACTTC
TRBJ2-7 NA TRBV6-5 NA CASSVPGLREQYF TGTGCCAGCAGTGTTCCGGGACTTAGGGAGCAGTACTTC
TRBJ2-7 NA TRBV27 NA CASSLAGQTYEQYF TGTGCCAGCAGTTTAGCGGGACAGACCTACGAGCAGTACTTC
TRBJ2-7 TRBD2 TRBV9 NA CASSVGSGGDTHEQYF TGTGCCAGCAGCGTAGGGAGCGGGGGGGACACCCACGAGCAGTACTTC
TRBJ1-2 NA TRBV6-5 NA CASSYADLSHYTF TGTGCCAGCAGTTACGCTGACCTGAGCCACTACACCTTC
TRBJ1-3 NA TRBV4-1 NA CASSQEYYNSYSGNTIYF TGCGCCAGCAGCCAAGAGTATTACAATTCCTACTCTGGAAACACCATATATTTT
TRBJ2-3 NA TRBV28 NA CASSLRGWDTDTQYF TGTGCCAGCAGTTTAAGGGGCTGGGACACAGATACGCAGTATTTT
TRBJ2-2 TRBD1 TRBV7-9 NA CASSLDRALTGELFF TGTGCCAGCAGCTTGGACAGGGCTTTGACCGGGGAGCTGTTTTTT
TRBJ1-1 TRBD1 TRBV18 NA CASSPQGVAEAFF TGTGCCAGCTCCCCACAGGGGGTCGCCGAAGCTTTCTTT
TRBJ2-3 NA TRBV18 NA CASSPSRGTDTQYF TGTGCCAGCTCACCCTCGAGAGGCACAGATACGCAGTATTTT
TRBJ2-1 TRBD2 TRBV7-2 few CASSPRTSGGASYNEQFF TGTGCCAGCAGTCCCAGGACTAGCGGGGGGGCATCCTACAATGAGCAGTTCTTC
TRBJ2-2 TRBD2 TRBV4-2 NA CASSRYLTRAGDSGELFF TGTGCCAGCAGCCGGTACCTAACCCGAGCGGGGGATTCCGGGGAGCTGTTTTTT
TRBJ1-3 NA TRBV18 NA CASSPPGGHGNTIYF TGTGCCAGCTCACCACCCGGGGGGCATGGAAACACCATATATTTT
TRBJ2-1 TRBD1 TRBV6-6 NA CASHGQGPSYNEQFF TGTGCCAGCCATGGACAGGGACCCTCCTACAATGAGCAGTTCTTC
TRBJ1-1 TRBD1 TRBV7-3 NA CASSPTGANTEAFF TGTGCCAGCAGCCCCACAGGGGCGAACACTGAAGCTTTCTTT
TRBJ2-1 NA TRBV18 NA CASSRDSGGDNEQFF TGTGCCAGCTCACGCGATAGTGGAGGGGACAATGAGCAGTTCTTC
TRBJ2-7 TRBD1 TRBV18 NA CASSPTGEYEQYF TGTGCCAGCTCACCAACAGGGGAGTACGAGCAGTACTTC
TRBJ2-7 NA TRBV6-1 NA CASSETEQGSYEQYF TGTGCCAGCAGTGAAACAGAGCAGGGTTCCTACGAGCAGTACTTC
TRBJ2-1 NA TRBV2 NA CASKYSDEQFF TGTGCCAGCAAGTACAGCGATGAGCAGTTCTTC
TRBJ2-5 NA TRBV7-2 NA CASSPSRQQETQYF TGTGCCAGCAGCCCCTCTCGCCAGCAAGAGACCCAGTACTTC
TRBJ2-5 TRBD1 TRBV28 NA CASSPGRGFQETQYF TGTGCCAGCAGCCCCGGCAGGGGGTTTCAGGAGACCCAGTACTTC
TRBJ2-2 NA TRBV7-3 once CASRSIEGGELFF TGTGCCAGCAGGTCGATAGAAGGCGGGGAGCTGTTTTTT
TRBJ1-5 NA TRBV27 NA CASSLSIGKPQHF TGTGCCAGCAGTTTATCGATCGGCAAGCCCCAGCATTTT
TRBJ2-3 TRBD1 TRBV5-4 NA CASKRDRGPDTQYF TGTGCCAGTAAAAGGGACAGGGGCCCAGATACGCAGTATTTT
TRBJ2-1 NA TRBV7-2 NA CASSFGGRPYDEQFF TGTGCCAGCAGCTTCGGAGGACGGCCCTACGATGAGCAGTTCTTC
TRBJ2-1 NA TRBV15 NA CATSRDTGTYNEQFF TGTGCCACCAGCAGAGATACAGGCACCTACAATGAGCAGTTCTTC
TRBJ2-7 NA TRBV6-4 NA CASSDRTPGGSKSRGEQYF TGTGCCAGCAGTGACCGAACCCCTGGCGGGTCAAAAAGTCGGGGCGAGCAGTACTTC
TRBJ1-1 NA TRBV7-2 NA CASSLGWNTEAFF TGTGCCAGCAGCTTAGGGTGGAACACTGAAGCTTTCTTT